A single sample gave rise to the 27 T cell receptor beta chains below, sequenced in a study of response to subunit inactivated influenza vaccine. MiXCR, run by TCRdb on the RT-PCR reads, gives a single entry per CDR3 protein. Of over 750,000 distinct CDR3 sequences in the sample, over 20% were seen once. Sequenced here: PBMCs from blood, sampled 5 days after vaccination. The origin of the receptors is a man aged 50-60 years who received an inactivated influenza vaccine.

The rearrangement uses TRBV5-5 and TRBJ2-3; 13 nucleotides match TRBD2. The junction had 5 bases not matched to a gene; V was cut back by 4 bases and J by 0 bases. CDR3 length equals 17 residues. In germline, CDR1 is SGHKS, CDR2 YYEKEE (reference sequence). Written as DNA, the CDR3 is TGTGCCAGCAGCCCTACTAGCGGGAGGGCAAGCACAGATACGCAGTATTTT. Amino acid sequence: CASSPTSGRASTDTQYF. The variable domain in full, completed from reference TRBV5-5 and TRBJ2-3, reads DAGVTQSPTHLIKTRGQQVTLRCSPISGHKSVSWYQQVLGQGPQFIFQYYEKEERGRGNFPDRFSARQFPNYSSELNVNALLLGDSALYLCASSPTSGRASTDTQYFGPGTRLTVL.

The V and J genes are TRBV7-2 and TRBJ2-2; 8 bases agree with TRBD2. The CDR3 totals 15 residues. Looked up from germline, CDR1 is SGHTA and CDR2 is FQGNSA. J lost 5 bases, V lost 5 bases, and 7 bases had no gene match. CDR3 region: CASSIQRGRTGELFF. CDR3 sequence (DNA): TGTGCCAGCAGCATCCAGCGGGGGAGGACCGGGGAGCTGTTTTTT.

This clonotype was seen at least ten times. The chain has TRBV20-1 and TRBJ2-1; D not resolved. The CDR3 loop spans 13 amino acids. The V end lost 3 bases, the J end lost 6 bases, and 12 bases lay between the germline ends. CDR1 DFQATT and CDR2 SNEGSKA come from the germline V gene (reference sequence). CDR3 nucleotide sequence: TGCAGTGCTAGGCGTACGGGTCCCAATGAGCAGTTCTTC. Amino acid sequence: CSARRTGPNEQFF.

The chain joins TRBV5-1 to TRBJ2-7; a weak D match, TRBD1 (6 bases). CDR1 SGHRS and CDR2 YFSETQ come from the germline V gene. V gave up 1 base and J gave up 7 bases, with 12 bases separating them. This CDR3 spans 13 amino acids. The CDR3 DNA follows: TGCGCCAGCAGCTTGAAAACAGGGTTGGAGCAGTACTTC. Translating it yields CASSLKTGLEQYF.

The rearrangement uses TRBV7-2 and TRBJ1-2, with 7 bases lining up with TRBD1. Losses at the gene ends were 5 bases for V and 7 bases for J; bases not matched to a gene: 4. Germline-derived CDR1 and CDR2 are SGHTA and FQGNSA. The CDR3 extends over 12 amino acids. The CDR3 nucleotides read TGTGCCAGCAGCATGACAGGGTTTGGCTACACCTTC. Amino acid sequence: CASSMTGFGYTF.

V is TRBV20-1 and J is TRBJ2-2; D ambiguous. The CDR3 has 13 amino acids. Germline CDR1 reads DFQATT; CDR2 reads SNEGSKA (reference sequence). The germline V and J ends were trimmed by 3 bases and 7 bases, with 12 bases remaining between them. The CDR3 loop reads CSARFGYDGELFF. The CDR3 region has the DNA TGCAGTGCTAGGTTCGGGTATGACGGGGAGCTGTTTTTT.

This clonotype was seen a handful of times. CDR3 in amino acids: CASKMDRTITYGYTF. The CDR3 DNA is TGCGCCAGCAAAATGGACCGGACTATTACTTATGGCTACACCTTC. The chain couples TRBV4-3 to TRBJ1-2; D is unclear. Trimming left V 7 bases short and J 5 bases short, with 20 bases between. From germline, CDR1 is LGHNA and CDR2 YSLEER. The CDR3 has 15 amino acids.

The rearrangement uses TRBV5-1 and TRBJ2-7, with TRBD1 matching 10 bases. The CDR3 runs 16 residues. The germline V gene encodes CDR1 SGHRS and CDR2 YFSETQ. Trimming took 2 bases from V and 5 from J; bases not matched to a gene: 10. The DNA for the CDR3 is TGCGCCAGCAGCTTAGACCCGGGGACAGGGGCCAACGAGCAGTACTTC. Encoded protein: CASSLDPGTGANEQYF.

The rearrangement joins TRBV20-1 to TRBJ2-3, with 7 nucleotides matching TRBD1. Losses at the gene ends were 0 bases for V and 9 bases for J; bases not matched to a gene: 24. The CDR3 loop spans 19 amino acids. The germline gives CDR1 DFQATT, CDR2 SNEGSKA (reference sequence). The CDR3 is CSARDVFWSIQSGGETQYF. For the CDR3, the DNA is TGCAGTGCTAGAGATGTCTTTTGGAGTATCCAGTCAGGGGGAGAGACGCAGTATTTT.

This clonotype occurred a few times. The rearrangement uses TRBV20-1 and TRBJ2-5; 11 bases agree with TRBD2. V lost 1 base to trimming and J lost 5 bases; unmatched junction nucleotides: 9. The CDR3 has 16 residues. Germline V gene sequence: CDR1 DFQATT, CDR2 SNEGSKA (reference sequence). The DNA for the CDR3 is TGCAGTGCTAGAGTATGGGTTAGCGGGAGGGGGGAGACCCAGTACTTC. Translated: CSARVWVSGRGETQYF.

This clonotype was recorded at least ten times. The genes are TRBV2 and TRBJ1-2; unclear D gene. V gave up 4 bases and J gave up 5 bases, with 5 bases separating them. Germline V gene data show CDR1 as SNHLY and CDR2 as FYNNEI. This CDR3 comprises 11 residues. Here the CDR3 reads CASSGEYGYTF. In nucleotides, the CDR3 is TGTGCCAGCAGTGGGGAATATGGCTACACCTTC.

This clonotype was detected only a few times. The chain uses TRBV6-5 and TRBJ2-3; D gene unclear. V lost 6 bases to trimming and J lost 2 bases, with 12 bases between them. Germline V gene sequence: CDR1 MNHEY, CDR2 SVGAGI. The CDR3 sequence is 14 residues long. The CDR3 bases are TGTGCCAGCAGCTACAGCGCGATCACAGATACGCAGTATTTT. This encodes CASSYSAITDTQYF.

The chain uses TRBV5-1 and TRBJ2-3, with TRBD1 matching 7 bases. With V trimmed by 8 bases and J by 5 bases, 11 bases remained unmatched. The CDR3 consists of 14 residues. Germline CDR1 and CDR2: SGHRS and YFSETQ. The CDR3 region is CASQDRVGVDTQYF. CDR3 nucleotide sequence: TGCGCCAGTCAAGACAGGGTTGGGGTAGATACGCAGTATTTT.

The J gene is TRBJ2-7, the V gene TRBV10-3, with 12 bases fitting TRBD2. J gave up 0 bases and V 4 bases, and 4 bases lay outside the gene matches. The CDR3 is 16 residues long. CDR1 ENHRY and CDR2 SYGVKD come from the germline V gene. CDR3 nucleotide sequence: TGTGCCATCAGTGTTGGACTAGCGGGGAGCTCCTACGAGCAGTACTTC. Its translation: CAISVGLAGSSYEQYF.

The chain uses TRBV12-3 or TRBV12-4 and TRBJ1-2; no reliable D call. Trimming stripped 6 bases from V and 4 bases from J, with 15 bases between. The CDR3 has 14 residues. CDR3 amino acids: CASSLNAGSYGYTF. CDR3 DNA sequence: TGTGCCAGCAGCCTTAACGCGGGTTCCTATGGCTACACCTTC.

This clonotype has only a few counts. The V gene is TRBV7-9, the J gene TRBJ1-1; the D is unclear. V lost 3 bases, J lost 3 bases, and 8 bases lay in between. The CDR3 is made up of 13 amino acids. CDR1 is SEHNR and CDR2 is FQNEAQ in the germline V gene (reference sequence). The CDR3 bases are TGTGCCAGCAGCTTCGGGGAGTACACTGAAGCTTTCTTT. It translates to CASSFGEYTEAFF.

The gene calls are TRBV18 and TRBJ2-7; tentative D call: TRBD1 (6 bases). V dropped 4 bases and J dropped 6 bases, with 10 bases sitting between them. The V gene's germline CDR1 is KGHSH and CDR2 LQKENI. This CDR3 has 12 residues. CDR3 bases: TGTGCCAGCTCACAGGACAGACGCGAGCAGTACTTC. This gives the protein CASSQDRREQYF. Full variable domain (rest looked up from reference TRBV18 and TRBJ2-7): NAGVMQNPRHLVRRRGQEARLRCSPMKGHSHVYWYRQLPEEGLKFMVYLQKENIIDESGMPKERFSAEFPKEGPSILRIQQVVRGDSAAYFCASSQDRREQYFGPGTRLTVT.

This chain connects TRBV10-3 to TRBJ2-1; the match to TRBD2 covers 11 bases. The CDR3 extends over 16 amino acids. J was trimmed by 5 bases and V by 2 bases; bases with no gene match: 5. CDR1 is ENHRY, CDR2 SYGVKD, per germline. The CDR3 loop reads CAISETTSGTDNEQFF. In DNA, the CDR3 is TGTGCCATCAGTGAGACGACTAGCGGGACCGACAATGAGCAGTTCTTC.

A few counts support this clonotype. The chain combines TRBV5-6 with TRBJ2-1, with TRBD1 identical over 11 bases. The CDR3 is 17 residues long. Germline CDR1 is SGHDT and CDR2 is YYEEEE. The J segment lost 4 bases and the V segment lost 0 bases, leaving 6 bases of the junction unmatched. The CDR3 coding sequence is TGTGCCAGCAGCTTGGTACCCGGACAGGGGGCTTACAATGAGCAGTTCTTC. This translates into CASSLVPGQGAYNEQFF.

The genes are TRBV20-1 and TRBJ2-1; 9 bases are a match to TRBD2. The CDR3 length is 16 residues. V trimming: 1 base; J trimming: 10 bases; junction bases outside the gene matches: 14. Germline-derived CDR1 and CDR2 are DFQATT and SNEGSKA (reference sequence). In DNA, the CDR3 is TGCAGTGCTAGAGGTTCTGTTAGCGGGAGTCCAAGAGAGCAGTTCTTC. Its protein is CSARGSVSGSPREQFF.

This clonotype came up a few times. A junction end diverges from the germline sequence, so it may reflect a read error. The chain is built from TRBV7-7 and TRBJ2-3, with D unresolved. CDR1 and CDR2 (germline): SSHAT, FNYEAQ (reference sequence). The CDR3 runs 16 residues. This CDR3 is CASSLGLSRGTDTQYF. In nucleotides, the CDR3 is TGTGCTAGCAGCTTGGGCCTCAGCCGAGGAACAGATACGCAGTATTTT.

This clonotype was picked up a small number of times. The chain is built from TRBV6-5 and TRBJ2-7; 15 bases align to TRBD2. The V and J ends lost 2 bases and 0 bases, in that order; junction bases with no gene match: 8. The CDR3 has 19 residues. Germline values: CDR1 MNHEY, CDR2 SVGAGI. The CDR3 here is CASSYKTGTSGRYSYEQYF. DNA for the CDR3: TGTGCCAGCAGTTACAAAACCGGGACTAGCGGGAGGTACTCCTACGAGCAGTACTTC.

J is TRBJ2-1 and V is TRBV11-2, with 9 bases matching TRBD2. This CDR3 comprises 16 residues. CDR1 SGHAT and CDR2 FQNNGV come from the germline V gene. Germline trimming cut 4 bases from V and 0 bases from J; bases unmatched to any gene: 4. The chain's CDR3 is CASSSQRGVSYNEQFF. CDR3 coding DNA: TGTGCCAGCAGCTCCCAGCGGGGGGTCTCCTACAATGAGCAGTTCTTC.

The V and J genes are TRBV28 and TRBJ2-1; 10 bases agree with TRBD1. This CDR3 comprises 19 residues. Germline V lookup: CDR1 MDHEN, CDR2 SYDVKM. After removal of 4 bases from V and 8 bases from J, the junction contained 20 bases not matched to a gene. The DNA for the CDR3 is TGTGCCAGCAGTTCCTACCAACAATACCGGGACAGGGGTAGTGATGAGCAGTTCTTC. Translating it yields CASSSYQQYRDRGSDEQFF.

The chain carries TRBV4-2 and TRBJ1-5; no firm D call. Trimming pared 10 bases from V and 2 bases from J, leaving 18 bases between. The CDR3 runs 15 residues. CDR1 LGHNA and CDR2 YNFKEQ come from the germline V gene. CDR3 bases: TGTGCCATGAGCCCCGGGATCGTCTGCAATCAGCCCCAGCATTTT. This translates into CAMSPGIVCNQPQHF.

This clonotype appeared many times. The junction departs from germline at one end; a sequencing error may be responsible. The V call is TRBV13, the J call TRBJ2-6; no firm D call. The germline gives CDR1 PRHDT, CDR2 FYEKMQ (reference sequence). The CDR3 totals 15 residues. This chain's CDR3 is CASSSYGSRANVLTF. CDR3 bases: TGTGCCAGCAGCTCTTATGGCTCTCGGGCCAACGTCCTGACTTTC.

This clonotype occurred a few times. This sequence joins TRBV2 and TRBJ2-5; TRBD1 matches 9 bases. Trimming cost V 7 bases and J 2 bases; bases outside gene matches: 8. CDR1 and CDR2 (germline): SNHLY, FYNNEI. This CDR3 is built from 15 residues. The CDR3 is CASTPQGARQETQYF. Here the CDR3 DNA reads TGTGCCAGCACCCCACAGGGGGCGCGTCAAGAGACCCAGTACTTC.